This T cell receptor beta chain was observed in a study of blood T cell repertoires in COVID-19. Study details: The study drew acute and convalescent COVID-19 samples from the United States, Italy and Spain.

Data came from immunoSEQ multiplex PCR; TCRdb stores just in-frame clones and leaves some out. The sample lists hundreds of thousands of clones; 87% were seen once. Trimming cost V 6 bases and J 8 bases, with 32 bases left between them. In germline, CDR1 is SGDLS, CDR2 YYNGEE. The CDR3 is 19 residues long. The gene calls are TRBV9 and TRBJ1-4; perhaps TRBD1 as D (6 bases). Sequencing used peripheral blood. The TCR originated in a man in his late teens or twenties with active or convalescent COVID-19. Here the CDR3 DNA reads TGTGCCAGCAACCTTAAAAACGAAATTGACAGGTCGGCTTGCGAAAAACTGTTTTTT. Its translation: CASNLKNEIDRSACEKLFF.